The rows below give T cell receptor beta chains drawn from one sample of a study of OX40 agonist ivuxolimab in advanced cancers. Here immunoSEQ multiplex PCR was the method, and the copy in TCRdb shows in-frame clones only, minus some. The sample carries 85,000 or so clones, roughly 85% recorded once. The sample consisted of CD4+ or CD8+ T cells sorted from blood, taken in a trial of the OX40 agonist ivuxolimab. These receptors all come from an adult with an advanced solid tumor such as melanoma, head and neck, liver or kidney cancer. Each CDR3 is given with its conserved first and last residue.

v_call,cdr3_aa
TRBV5-1,CASSVGLAEETQYF
TRBV7-2,CASSASGGISYEQYF
TRBV10-3,CATGGSHQPQHF
TRBV18,CASSPGQETQYF
TRBV5-4,CASSSQGSGPQHF
TRBV28,CASSFSGTNEQFF
TRBV5-1,CASSPAGGQPRSYNSPLHF
TRBV5-1,CASSLKWGNTGELFF
TRBV7-2,CASSLGRGPEAFF
TRBV19,CASSLTVSNQPQHF
TRBV6-6,CAAGGKGLSYEQYF
TRBV2,CASTLGVSGANVLTF
TRBV11-2,CASSLGAVPYEQYF
TRBV6-6,CATKGTSPGELFF
TRBV4-1,CASRRGSISGPANEKLFF
TRBV10-3,CAISEGKGTGPLAGANVLTF
TRBV6-1,CASSSGAMGKNIQYF
TRBV28,CASSSPSGPVGNTEAFF
TRBV11-2,CASSLGLAANYGYTF
TRBV7-3,CASSLTGGSSGANVLTF
TRBV11-2,CASSLGTSGSSYEQYF
TRBV28,CASSSGRGTGSPGGYTF
TRBV7-2,CASSLLGTRNQPQHF
TRBV7-2,CASSPDRTNEKLFF
TRBV28,CANQDGNYGYTF
TRBV7-9,CASSLDLGGGPTDTQYF
TRBV28,CASSLAYRLRDRGNQPQHF
TRBV5-4,CASSPRAGTGNEKLFF
TRBV10-3,CAISESSTSGGASGTDTQYF
TRBV7-2,CASSLGGVSSYNEQFF
TRBV29-1,CSVEKGVDEQFF
TRBV28,CASSLLGGANVLTF
TRBV23-1,CASVTDRYGYTF
TRBV19,CASTGSNNEKLFF
TRBV5-6,CASSLDRGSNTGELFF
TRBV7-2,CASSSEGTEAFF
TRBV5-4,CASSTQTMNTGELFF
TRBV19,CASSHPGEGYGYTF
TRBV5-1,CASSLDQSYEQYF
TRBV20-1,CSAKPQETQYF
TRBV5-4,CASSNDRGAYNEQFF
TRBV29-1,CSVSSQGVHEQYF
TRBV5-1,CASSLGPGRGETQYF
TRBV7-2,CASSRSPGFTGNTIYF
TRBV27,CASSLSGTGWEQYF
TRBV7-2,CASSLAGTSPGTQYF
TRBV5-4,CASSFGREETQYF
TRBV28,CATGGVYEQYF
TRBV11-2,CASSFKGAGESEQYF
TRBV6-5,CASSRPGTVLRAFF
TRBV7-2,CASGQGVADTQYF